Presented here are 27 T cell receptor beta chains from one specimen sequenced in a study of CD8 T cells in ankylosing spondylitis (dated by TCRdb to about 2017). Antigens of these TCRs are unknown. Library generation was performed with 5' RACE. Sequenced using an Illumina HiSeq 2500. TCRdb reran the public reads through fastp at Q25 and MiXCR, keeping productive beta chains. Entries that share a CDR3 protein sequence are merged under the most common genes and DNA. The sample includes 750,000 to 850,000 distinct CDR3 sequences, with 12% observed a single time. The ten most abundant clones make up 0.51% of the sample. Study-wide conclusions, independent of this receptor: Blood from ankylosing spondylitis patients appeared to be characterized by a TCR beta motif composed of under 10 highly homologous amino acid variants.

The sequencing input was blood, either unsorted or a sorted T cell fraction (not recorded which). These receptors came from a male donor with ankylosing spondylitis.

This clonotype was seen repeatedly, ten times or more. The chain has TRBV7-2 and TRBJ2-1; D gene unclear. The CDR3 sequence is 13 residues long. The germline gives CDR1 SGHTA, CDR2 FQGNSA. Trimming removed 5 bases at V and 4 bases at J, with 9 bases between. The CDR3, as DNA: TGTGCCAGCAGCGGCCCGGGTTACAATGAGCAGTTCTTC. Translation: CASSGPGYNEQFF.

This chain connects TRBV7-6 to TRBJ2-5; D may be TRBD2 (5 bases). Germline V gives CDR1 SGHVS, CDR2 FNYEAQ. V dropped 5 bases and J dropped 1 base, with 11 bases sitting between them. CDR3 length equals 14 residues. CDR3 sequence (DNA): TGTGCCAGCAGCCTCGGGAACCTCCAAGAGACCCAGTACTTC. This codes for CASSLGNLQETQYF.

This clonotype was detected a few times. This sequence joins TRBV10-3 and TRBJ1-5; D is ambiguous. Trimming left V 0 bases short and J 4 bases short, with 7 bases between. The CDR3 has 14 amino acids. Per the germline V gene, CDR1 is ENHRY and CDR2 is SYGVKD. In nucleotides, the CDR3 is TGTGCCATCAGTGAGTCGAAGGGAAATCAGCCCCAGCATTTT. Protein product: CAISESKGNQPQHF.

The rearrangement joins TRBV4-3 to TRBJ1-5; D unresolved. This CDR3 has 13 amino acids. V was cut by 2 bases and J by 3 bases, with 5 bases left in between. Germline V gene data show CDR1 as LGHNA and CDR2 as YSLEER. CDR3 amino acids: CASSQTANQPQHF. The CDR3 nucleotides are TGCGCCAGCAGCCAAACGGCCAATCAGCCCCAGCATTTT.

The rearrangement uses TRBV18 and TRBJ1-6; no firm D call. The CDR3 is 14 amino acids. Trimming took off 0 bases at V and 8 bases at J, with 8 bases between the two ends. CDR1 KGHSH and CDR2 LQKENI come from the germline V gene. CDR3 bases: TGTGCCAGCTCACCACCAGACGGATATTCACCCCTCCACTTT. Translation: CASSPPDGYSPLHF.

Only a few counts were recorded for this clonotype. The CDR3 here is CASSSQTGTDYQETQYF. The CDR3 DNA sequence: TGTGCCAGCAGCTCGCAAACCGGGACGGATTACCAAGAGACCCAGTACTTC. The chain couples TRBV7-6 to TRBJ2-5; the D call may be TRBD1 or TRBD2 (5 bases each). Germline V gene sequence: CDR1 SGHVS, CDR2 FNYEAQ. The CDR3 contains 17 residues. V was clipped by 4 bases and J by 0 bases, with 18 bases between them.

This clonotype was counted a few times. The V call is TRBV24-1, the J call TRBJ1-2; a possible D gene is TRBD1 (5 bases). Trimming stripped 3 bases from V and 7 bases from J, with 8 bases between. Germline CDR1 is KGHDR and CDR2 is SFDVKD. The CDR3 has 12 residues. The CDR3 nucleotides read TGTGCCACCAGTGATGGGACTCCTGGCTACACCTTC. Its translation is CATSDGTPGYTF.

In this sample, this clonotype turned up a few times. The chain joins TRBV10-3 to TRBJ1-3; TRBD1 is a possible D gene (6 bases). CDR3 length equals 15 residues. Trimming stripped 2 bases from V and 4 bases from J, with 12 bases between. Germline CDR1 is ENHRY and CDR2 is SYGVKD. CDR3 amino acids: CAISEAWGLGNTIYF. The CDR3 nucleotides read TGTGCCATCAGTGAGGCGTGGGGGCTGGGAAACACCATATATTTT.

The V and J genes are TRBV7-2 and TRBJ1-2; no definite D call. The CDR3 is 15 residues long. Trimming removed 7 bases from V and 7 bases from J, with 22 bases in between. Germline CDR1 is SGHTA and CDR2 is FQGNSA. For the CDR3, the DNA is TGTGCCAGCAACATCACACCCGGACTGTCTAGTGGCTACACCTTC. Protein product: CASNITPGLSSGYTF.

This clonotype turned up a few times. The genes are TRBV4-2 and TRBJ2-4; perhaps TRBD1 as D (6 bases). The CDR3 runs 14 residues. Deletions cut 0 bases from V and 8 bases from J, with 11 bases between. Germline CDR1 and CDR2: LGHNA and YNFKEQ. The CDR3 region has the DNA TGTGCCAGCAGCCAAGATGGGGGCACCGACATTCAGTACTTC. This gives the protein CASSQDGGTDIQYF.

This clonotype was counted at least ten times. CDR3 amino acids: CSVPLGGRGTDTQYF. The CDR3 bases are TGCAGCGTTCCCCTCGGGGGGCGAGGCACAGATACGCAGTATTTT. This chain joins TRBV29-1 and TRBJ2-3; TRBD2 is a possible D gene (7 bases). Germline V CDR1 and CDR2: SQVTM, ANQGSEA. The CDR3 spans 15 residues. With 5 bases removed from V and 1 base from J, the gap between germline ends came to 16 bases.

This rearrangement joins TRBV6-1 to TRBJ1-2; D perhaps matches TRBD1 (5 bases). Germline V lookup: CDR1 MNHNS, CDR2 SASEGT. The CDR3 length is 14 residues. The V end lost 7 bases, the J end lost 1 base, and 13 bases lay between the germline ends. CDR3 coding DNA: TGTGCCAGCAAACCGACAGTACTTAACTATGGCTACACCTTC. Its translation: CASKPTVLNYGYTF.

This clonotype showed up just a few times. The chain is built from TRBV6-1 and TRBJ1-2; the match to TRBD1 covers 8 bases. This CDR3 has 14 amino acids. The trim removed 6 bases at V and 4 bases at J, leaving 7 bases unmatched. Per germline, CDR1 MNHNS and CDR2 SASEGT. The CDR3 DNA reads TGTGCCAGCAGAGCCCCAGGGGGCGTCTATGGCTACACCTTC. It is translated as CASRAPGGVYGYTF.

The gene calls are TRBV10-3 and TRBJ1-4; D is unclear. The germline V and J ends were trimmed by 3 bases and 6 bases, with 8 bases remaining between them. The CDR3 contains 13 residues. Germline V gene sequence: CDR1 ENHRY, CDR2 SYGVKD. CDR3 in DNA: TGTGCCATCAGTGAAGGTGGGGATGAAAAACTGTTTTTT. Translation gives CAISEGGDEKLFF.

This chain uses TRBV6-2 or TRBV6-3 with TRBJ2-7, with 8 bases aligning to TRBD1. Germline V gene sequence: CDR1 MNHEY, CDR2 SVGEGT. With V trimmed by 2 bases and J by 1 base, 4 bases remained unmatched. The CDR3 extends over 15 amino acids. The chain's CDR3 is CASSYDGQGSYEQYF. The CDR3 region has the DNA TGTGCCAGCAGTTACGATGGACAGGGTTCCTACGAGCAGTACTTC.

The chain recombines TRBV20-1 with TRBJ1-2; no reliable D call. The germline gives CDR1 DFQATT, CDR2 SNEGSKA (reference sequence). CDR3 length: 13 residues. V lost 1 base, J lost 5 bases, and 11 bases lay in between. The chain's CDR3 is CSARAPLMYGYTF. Written as DNA, the CDR3 is TGCAGTGCTAGAGCCCCTCTGATGTATGGCTACACCTTC.

In its sample, this clonotype was seen a few times. V gene TRBV5-1 combines with J gene TRBJ2-5, with TRBD2 identical over 11 bases. The germline V gene has CDR1 SGHRS and CDR2 YFSETQ. This CDR3 has 16 residues. J gave up 5 bases and V 0 bases, and 6 bases lay outside the gene matches. CDR3 sequence (DNA): TGCGCCAGCAGCTTGGAACTAGCGGGAGTTAGGGAGACCCAGTACTTC. Translated: CASSLELAGVRETQYF. The full variable domain, in which reference TRBV5-1 and TRBJ2-5 provide the parts outside the CDR3, is KAGVTQTPRYLIKTRGQQVTLSCSPISGHRSVSWYQQTPGQGLQFLFEYFSETQRNKGNFPGRFSGRQFSNSRSEMNVSTLELGDSALYLCASSLELAGVRETQYFGPGTRLLVL.

Only a few counts were recorded for this clonotype. The chain has TRBV7-2 and TRBJ2-2, with a weak D call TRBD2 (6 bases). The CDR3 runs 15 residues. Looked up from germline, CDR1 is SGHTA and CDR2 is FQGNSA. The germline V and J ends were trimmed by 8 bases and 6 bases, with 19 bases remaining between them. The CDR3 bases are TGTGCCAGCGCTCCGGGACTCCCGTCGGCCGGGGAGCTGTTTTTT. It encodes CASAPGLPSAGELFF.

Ten or more counts support this clonotype. The V and J genes are TRBV18 and TRBJ2-1, with D possibly being TRBD2 (5 bases). V was cut by 4 bases and J by 6 bases, with 7 bases left in between. Germline lookup yields CDR1 KGHSH and CDR2 LQKENI. The CDR3 sequence is 12 residues long. CDR3 DNA: TGTGCCAGCTCACAGGACTTCAATGAGCAGTTCTTC. Translating gives CASSQDFNEQFF.

This clonotype appeared a few times. The V call is TRBV10-3, the J call TRBJ2-7; TRBD1 matches 7 bases. Trimming took 0 bases from V and 7 from J; bases not matched to a gene: 9. Germline lookup yields CDR1 ENHRY and CDR2 SYGVKD. CDR3 length equals 15 residues. For the CDR3, the DNA is TGTGCCATCAGTGAGTCGAGACAGGGTCGTCCGGAGCAGTACTTC. This codes for CAISESRQGRPEQYF.

Here the CDR3 reads CAWSRGSPLHF. The CDR3 DNA sequence: TGTGCCTGGAGCAGGGGTTCACCCCTCCACTTT. This chain uses TRBV30 with TRBJ1-6; weak D call: TRBD1 (6 bases). The CDR3 has 11 amino acids. From germline, CDR1 is GTSNPN and CDR2 SVGIG (reference sequence). Deletions cut 3 bases from V and 9 bases from J, with 6 bases between.

This clonotype was counted ten times or more. The V call is TRBV7-2, the J call TRBJ2-3, with TRBD1 matching 7 bases. V lost 6 bases to trimming and J lost 2 bases; unmatched junction nucleotides: 11. The CDR3 consists of 16 residues. CDR1 and CDR2 (germline): SGHTA, FQGNSA. CDR3 sequence reads: CASRNPGTDLTDTQYF. CDR3 sequence (DNA): TGTGCCAGCAGGAACCCCGGGACAGACCTCACAGATACGCAGTATTTT.

This clonotype was counted a few times. No conserved phenylalanine or tryptophan is present at the end of the CDR3, so a read error is the likely explanation. The DNA is omitted, as the CDR3 cannot be located on it reliably, and the CDR3 follows TCRdb's listing. V usage is TRBV3-1 and J usage is TRBJ2-4. The CDR3 adds up to 9 amino acids, both ends counted. Per germline, CDR1 LGHDT and CDR2 YNNKEL (reference sequence). CDR3 sequence: CASSQRRPI.

This clonotype appeared a few times. The V and J genes are TRBV20-1 and TRBJ2-7; TRBD2 agrees at 9 bases. The CDR3 loop spans 14 amino acids. J was trimmed by 3 bases and V by 5 bases; bases with no gene match: 8. From germline, CDR1 is DFQATT and CDR2 SNEGSKA (reference sequence). The CDR3 protein is CSASVSGSVYEQYF. CDR3 DNA: TGCAGTGCTTCCGTTAGCGGGAGTGTCTACGAGCAGTACTTC.

The chain links TRBV15 to TRBJ2-5; perhaps TRBD1 as D (7 bases). The CDR3 contains 14 residues. V gave up 8 bases and J gave up 5 bases, with 18 bases separating them. Germline V gene sequence: CDR1 LNHNV, CDR2 YYDKDF (reference sequence). The DNA for the CDR3 is TGTGCCACCGGACCGCAGGGGGGACGCGAGACCCAGTACTTC. Encoded protein: CATGPQGGRETQYF. Complete variable domain (other parts from reference TRBV15 and TRBJ2-5): DAMVIQNPRYQVTQFGKPVTLSCSQTLNHNVMYWYQQKSSQAPKLLFHYYDKDFNNEADTPDNFQSRRPNTSFCFLDIRSPGLGDTAMYLCATGPQGGRETQYFGPGTRLLVL.

This clonotype appeared a few times. The chain combines TRBV18 with TRBJ1-2; D uncertain. Deletions cut 3 bases from V and 2 bases from J, with 13 bases between. The germline V gene has CDR1 KGHSH and CDR2 LQKENI. The CDR3 contains 15 residues. Here the CDR3 reads CASSPGTDGNYGYTF. DNA of the CDR3: TGTGCCAGCTCACCTGGTACCGACGGGAACTATGGCTACACCTTC.

V is TRBV30 and J is TRBJ1-1; weak D call: TRBD1 (5 bases). Germline V lookup: CDR1 GTSNPN, CDR2 SVGIG (reference sequence). The length of the CDR3 is 15 residues. V was shortened by 0 bases and J by 4 bases, with 15 bases between the two germline ends. The CDR3 nucleotides are TGTGCCTGGAGTGTACTCACAGGTTATCCCACTGAAGCTTTCTTT. Translating it yields CAWSVLTGYPTEAFF.